This TCR beta chain originates from a study of cytomegalovirus exposure and HLA in healthy donors. For the study at large: There were fewer than 130 million unique TCR beta sequences, drawn from about 179 million T cells, in an earlier analysis.

It was with 60 Vbeta and 13 Jbeta primers that the PCR ran. Produced via immunoSEQ multiplex PCR; TCRdb's table is partial and in-frame only. The table has around 88,000 clones, under 85% seen once. The CDR3 runs to 15 residues. The junction had 10 bases not matched to a gene; V was cut back by 5 bases and J by 3 bases. Germline V gene lookup returns CDR1 SEHNR and CDR2 FQNEAQ (reference sequence). About this clone: What it recognizes is unknown.

The study's findings and limits: An analysis done earlier found most TCR beta V segments productive about 87% or about 30% of the time. Later analysis identified several of the most significant clusters that appeared linked to common viral pathogens. In vitro work confirmed that three CMV-associated chains recognize CMV antigens.

This chain joins TRBV7-9 and TRBJ2-7, with TRBD2 matching 7 bases. What was sequenced was PBMCs. The sequence derives from a middle-aged woman in good health and CMV-seropositive. CDR3 sequence: CASSPWGGLHYEQYF. CDR3 DNA: TGTGCCAGCAGCCCTTGGGGGGGACTCCACTACGAGCAGTACTTC.